The rows below give T cell receptor beta chains drawn from one sample of a study of blood T cells in healthy people across ages. TCRdb reprocessed the 5' RACE reads with MiXCR, giving one entry per CDR3 protein. The table has approximately 680,000 distinct CDR3 sequences, about 34% seen once; the top ten hold roughly 14%. The sample comprised blood. The source of these receptors is a woman aged 80 or over in good health. The CDR3 runs from the conserved cysteine through the conserved F or W. The order of the fields is CDR3 DNA, CDR3 protein, D gene, V gene, clone size, J gene. D genes are given only for firm matches. Some rows have no size entry. The others give once, few or many, or a class for an expanded clone.

TGTGCCAGCAGCTTAAGGGCGGGGAGACGAGAAAAACTGTTTTTT,CASSLRAGRREKLFF,.,TRBV7-2,few,TRBJ1-4
TGTGCCAGCAGCTTAGCGGGGGGGCCTGGTACGCAGTATTTT,CASSLAGGPGTQYF,TRBD2,TRBV7-3,few,TRBJ2-3
TGTGCCAGCAGTTCCCAGCGTAGGGCGACTGAAGCTTTCTTT,CASSSQRRATEAFF,.,TRBV6-2/TRBV6-3,.,TRBJ1-1
TGTGCCAGCAGTTCTATTGGGACACCTTTCTCCTACGAGCAGTACTTC,CASSSIGTPFSYEQYF,.,TRBV28,many,TRBJ2-7
TGCAGTGCCGGGAGCCGCCCATCGGAGACCCAGTACTTC,CSAGSRPSETQYF,.,TRBV20-1,once,TRBJ2-5
TGTGCCAGCAGCCCACTCGGGTTGCGGGAAAAAGAGACCCAGTACTTC,CASSPLGLREKETQYF,.,TRBV9,many,TRBJ2-5
TGCGCCAGCAGCCAAGACTCAAGGGGCGGAGAAAAACTGTTTTTT,CASSQDSRGGEKLFF,.,TRBV4-1,many,TRBJ1-4
TGCAGCGTGAGAGACAGGGGCCAGCCCCAGCATTTT,CSVRDRGQPQHF,TRBD1,TRBV29-1,few,TRBJ1-5
TGCGCCAGCAGCCAGGGAATAGCCAAAAACATTCAGTACTTC,CASSQGIAKNIQYF,.,TRBV4-1,.,TRBJ2-4
TGTGCCAGCAGCCGTCATATTGGGTCGGGCTCCTTGACCAATGAGCAGTTCTTC,CASSRHIGSGSLTNEQFF,.,TRBV7-2,many,TRBJ2-1
TGTGCCAGCACTAACCCCCTAGGACGTCACAATCAGCCCCAGCATTTT,CASTNPLGRHNQPQHF,.,TRBV6-2/TRBV6-3,.,TRBJ1-5
TGCGCCAGCACCCCGATACAGGGGTTTGGGGCCAACGTCCTGACTTTC,CASTPIQGFGANVLTF,TRBD1,TRBV5-1,.,TRBJ2-6
TGTGCCAGCAGTTACTCCGGGACTAGCGGGAATTTAAACATTCAGTACTTC,CASSYSGTSGNLNIQYF,TRBD2,TRBV6-6,.,TRBJ2-4
TGTGCCAGCAGCTTCCCCGGGGGGGCGGGGACAGATACGCAGTATTTT,CASSFPGGAGTDTQYF,TRBD2,TRBV5-4,few,TRBJ2-3
TGTGCCAGCAGCTTAGCTTTCGATAGAAATAGCAATCAGCCCCAGCATTTT,CASSLAFDRNSNQPQHF,.,TRBV7-2,few,TRBJ1-5
TGCAGTGCCAATACAGGGGGGCACTATGGCTACACCTTC,CSANTGGHYGYTF,TRBD1,TRBV20-1,many,TRBJ1-2
TGTGCCAGCCTAGCGGGGGGACTAGTCAGGGTGGAGACCCAGTACTTC,CASLAGGLVRVETQYF,TRBD2,TRBV28,many,TRBJ2-5
TGTGCCAGCAGCGGAAAACAGGGGGGACGGTACAATGAGCAGTTCTTC,CASSGKQGGRYNEQFF,TRBD1,TRBV6-1,many,TRBJ2-1
TGTGCCAGCAGTCTTCCGGGCTACGAGCAGTTCTTC,CASSLPGYEQFF,.,TRBV6-5,.,TRBJ2-1
TGTGCCAGCAGCCCTAGTGGGGGGTCCTATGGCTACACCTTC,CASSPSGGSYGYTF,.,TRBV7-2,few,TRBJ1-2
TGTGCCAGCACCCCGGCAGAGAACACTGAAGCTTTCTTT,CASTPAENTEAFF,.,TRBV28,.,TRBJ1-1
TGCGCCAGCAGCTTCGGACTCATCGAAGGGACCCAGTACTTC,CASSFGLIEGTQYF,.,TRBV5-1,many,TRBJ2-5
TGTGCCTGGAGTGAACCCCCCAGCTCCTATAATTCACCCCTCCACTTT,CAWSEPPSSYNSPLHF,.,TRBV30,few,TRBJ1-6
TGTGCCAGCAGTGAAATGGGTTTCGGGGGGCACGAAGATACGCAGTATTTT,CASSEMGFGGHEDTQYF,.,TRBV6-1,many,TRBJ2-3
TGTGCCAGCAGCTTATACCCCCAGCGGGAGGGAGAGACCCAGTACTTC,CASSLYPQREGETQYF,TRBD2,TRBV11-2,.,TRBJ2-5
TGTGCCAGCAGCCCAACAGGAGCTTCCTCCTACTATGGCTACACCTTC,CASSPTGASSYYGYTF,.,TRBV3-1,.,TRBJ1-2
TGTGCCAGCACCTGGGAGGAATCCTACAATGAGCAGTTCTTC,CASTWEESYNEQFF,.,TRBV7-9,.,TRBJ2-1
TGCGCCAGCAGGCCGAGGGACAGGGGGCGTGGGTTCACTGAAGCTTTCTTT,CASRPRDRGRGFTEAFF,TRBD1,TRBV5-1,.,TRBJ1-1
TGTGCCAGCAGCCCCTTAGCGGGGGGACCTTTGGGTGAGCAGTTCTTC,CASSPLAGGPLGEQFF,TRBD2,TRBV7-3,many,TRBJ2-1
TGTGCCAGCAGTTTAGCGGCAGGCAGGGGGGTTGAAGCTTTCTTT,CASSLAAGRGVEAFF,TRBD1,TRBV12-3/TRBV12-4,many,TRBJ1-1
TGTGCCAGCAAAAGACAGATGGGGGACTATGGCTACACCTTC,CASKRQMGDYGYTF,.,TRBV27,many,TRBJ1-2
TGCAGTGCTAGGGCCGGGTCTAGGTGGTCACCCCTCCACTTT,CSARAGSRWSPLHF,.,TRBV20-1,many,TRBJ1-6